This T cell receptor (beta chain) came from a study of blood T cell repertoires in COVID-19. Study summary: The United States, Italy and Spain supplied acute and convalescent COVID-19 samples.

Across over 20 US areas, participants ranged in age from roughly 18 to 95 years. Cohort placement rested on clinical history that participants reported themselves. CDR1 and CDR2 from the germline V gene are MNHEY and SVGAGI. V lost 6 bases, J lost 7 bases, and 10 bases stayed unmatched. This CDR3 contains 15 residues. In the authors' workflow: Amplification with reference gene primers provided the estimates of nucleated cell counts. The data were produced by immunoSEQ multiplex PCR, yet TCRdb's version contains in-frame clones alone and is incomplete. V, J and clone size were drawn from that table, and D and trimming were deduced from the DNA. Here the sample spans hundreds of thousands of clones, roughly 90% being singletons.

This sequence joins TRBV6-5 and TRBJ2-5; 11 bases match TRBD2. The TCR comes from a woman aged 50 to 60 who had been exposed to COVID-19. The specimen was PBMCs or T cells enriched from blood (not recorded which). CDR3 sequence (DNA): TGTGCCAGCAGGCCCTCTAGCGGGGGGCGAGTGACCCAGTACTTC. This codes for CASRPSSGGRVTQYF.